This T cell receptor (beta chain) was recorded in a study of T cell responses to AZD1222 COVID-19 vaccine. Study-level background: Second doses at about 4 or about 12 weeks were pooled.

Produced via immunoSEQ multiplex PCR; TCRdb's table is partial and in-frame only. The table lists about 120,000 clones, roughly 88% of them singletons, with under 4.5% in the top ten. In regard to this clone: As yet, its antigen is unknown.

This CDR3 is built from 14 residues. The germline V gene has CDR1 ENHRY and CDR2 SYGVKD. V shed 2 bases and J 7 bases; nucleotides not matched to a gene: 7. General study findings and limits: Spike-spanning, vaccine-associated CD4 TCRs were dominant at 160-218 and 743-854. Spike-specific TCR breadth and depth rose after two AZD1222 doses.

Sequences were derived from peripheral blood, sampled on day 0 of AZD1222 vaccination. The receptor was isolated from an adult in good health. The chain is built from TRBV10-3 and TRBJ1-1; 7 nucleotides agree with TRBD1. The CDR3 region has the DNA TGTGCCATCAGTGAGCCCACAGGGGCCGGTGAAGCTTTCTTT. Its translation: CAISEPTGAGEAFF.